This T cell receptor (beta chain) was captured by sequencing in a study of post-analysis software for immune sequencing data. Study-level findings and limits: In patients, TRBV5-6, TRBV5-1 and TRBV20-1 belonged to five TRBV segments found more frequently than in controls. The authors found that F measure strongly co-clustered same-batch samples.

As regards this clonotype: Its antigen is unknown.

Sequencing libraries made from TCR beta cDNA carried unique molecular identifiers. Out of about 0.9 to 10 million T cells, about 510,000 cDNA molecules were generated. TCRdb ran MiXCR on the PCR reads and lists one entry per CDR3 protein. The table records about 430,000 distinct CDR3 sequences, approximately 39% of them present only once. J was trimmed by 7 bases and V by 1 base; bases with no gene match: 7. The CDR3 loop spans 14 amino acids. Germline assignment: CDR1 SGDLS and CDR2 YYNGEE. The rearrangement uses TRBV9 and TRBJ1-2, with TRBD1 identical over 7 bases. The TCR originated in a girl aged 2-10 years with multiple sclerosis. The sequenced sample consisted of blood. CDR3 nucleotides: TGTGCCAGCAGCGTACAGGGGGGCCGGGGTGGCTACACCTTC. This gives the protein CASSVQGGRGGYTF.